In its sample, the clone carrying this TCR beta chain was seen a few times. Its target is unknown. This record belongs to a study of T cells in Graves' hyperthyroidism and ophthalmopathy. Overall study: Blood from the periphery was taken at initial diagnosis, before any treatment. Study conclusions and caveats: The blood repertoire included most of the expanded thyroid clonotypes above 0.001. The model forecast ophthalmopathy, anticipating it by a median around 6.5 months before onset.

Uncontrolled infection, other autoimmune disease, pregnancy or lactation barred patients from enrollment. This CDR3 spans 14 amino acids. Deletions cut 5 bases from V and 3 bases from J, with 13 bases between. The V gene's germline CDR1 is SEHNR and CDR2 FQNEAQ (reference sequence). The TCR beta CDR3 regions underwent amplification using RNA transcripts as the source. First-round RT-PCR targeting the TCR CDR3 was performed with the HTBI primer set. TCRdb fed the multiplex PCR reads into MiXCR, producing one record per CDR3 protein. The sample consists of 650,000 to 700,000 distinct CDR3 sequences, approximately 15% of them appearing once.

The sequenced sample was blood. This TCR was recovered from a man aged 50-60 years with Graves' hyperthyroidism. The V call is TRBV7-9, the J call TRBJ2-5, with D maybe TRBD1 (6 bases). DNA for the CDR3: TGTGCCAGCAGCCCCGGGACATTGAAAGAGACCCAGTACTTC. Translating it yields CASSPGTLKETQYF. The whole variable domain, filled in from reference TRBV7-9 and TRBJ2-5, reads DTGVSQNPRHKITKRGQNVTFRCDPISEHNRLYWYRQTLGQGPEFLTYFQNEAQLEKSRLLSDRFSAERPKGSFSTLEIQRTEQGDSAMYLCASSPGTLKETQYFGPGTRLLVL.